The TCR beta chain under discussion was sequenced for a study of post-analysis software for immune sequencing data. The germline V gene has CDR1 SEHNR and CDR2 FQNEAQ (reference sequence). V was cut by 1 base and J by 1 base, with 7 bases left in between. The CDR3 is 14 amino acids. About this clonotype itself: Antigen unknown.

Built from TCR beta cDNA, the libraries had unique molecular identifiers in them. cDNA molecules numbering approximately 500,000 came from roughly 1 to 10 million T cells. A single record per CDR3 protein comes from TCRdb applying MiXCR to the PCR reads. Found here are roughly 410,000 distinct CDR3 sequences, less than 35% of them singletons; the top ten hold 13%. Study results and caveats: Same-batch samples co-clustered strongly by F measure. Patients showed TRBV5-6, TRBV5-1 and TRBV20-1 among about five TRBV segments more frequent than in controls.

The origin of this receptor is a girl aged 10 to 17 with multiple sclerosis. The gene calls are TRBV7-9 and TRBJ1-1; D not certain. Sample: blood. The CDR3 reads CASSLGSENTEAFF. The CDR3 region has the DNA TGTGCCAGCAGCTTAGGATCGGAGAACACTGAAGCTTTCTTT.